This record concerns one TCR beta chain sequence. Each CDR3 protein gets one entry after TCRdb re-called the 5' RACE reads with MiXCR. The sample includes about 350,000 distinct CDR3 sequences, roughly an eighth of them seen just once. This sample is drawn from a study of T-cell memory formation after mild COVID-19. The clonotype was recovered from a man between 18 and 29 years old who had mild COVID-19 (a few samples of this study predate the infection). Cell type and time point are not known. Source material: PBMCs or a T cell subset sorted from them (not recorded which).

CDR3 residues: CAWEAGVFAEAFF. The CDR3 region has the DNA TGTGCCTGGGAGGCAGGGGTGTTTGCTGAAGCTTTCTTT. The genes are TRBV7-9 and TRBJ1-1; possible D gene TRBD1, 6 bases. Deletions cut 11 bases from V and 6 bases from J, with 19 bases between. CDR3 size: 13 residues. In germline, CDR1 is SEHNR, CDR2 FQNEAQ (reference sequence). Filled out from reference TRBV7-9 and TRBJ1-1, the complete variable domain reads DTGVSQNPRHKITKRGQNVTFRCDPISEHNRLYWYRQTLGQGPEFLTYFQNEAQLEKSRLLSDRFSAERPKGSFSTLEIQRTEQGDSAMYLCAWEAGVFAEAFFGQGTRLTVV.